Below are 9 T cell receptor beta chains sequenced from a single sample in a study of T cells in Graves' hyperthyroidism and ophthalmopathy. The investigators amplified TCR beta CDR3 regions from RNA transcripts. TCR CDR3 regions were first amplified by RT-PCR with HTBI primers. TCRdb re-called the multiplex PCR reads with MiXCR, one entry per CDR3 protein. The sample carries some 250,000 distinct CDR3 sequences, roughly 15% recorded once. The specimen was blood. These receptors all stem from a woman aged 50 to 65 with Graves' hyperthyroidism that later progressed to Graves' ophthalmopathy.

V and J are TRBV9 and TRBJ2-3; 10 nucleotides agree with TRBD1. Unmatched junction bases numbered 3, after V lost 2 bases and J lost 3 bases. The germline V gene encodes CDR1 SGDLS and CDR2 YYNGEE. The CDR3 is 15 amino acids. The CDR3 DNA reads as TGTGCCAGCAGCGTGAGGACAGGGGGTACAGATACGCAGTATTTT. It encodes CASSVRTGGTDTQYF. Variable domain in full (rest from reference TRBV9 and TRBJ2-3): DSGVTQTPKHLITATGQRVTLRCSPRSGDLSVYWYQQSLDQGLQFLIQYYNGEERAKGNILERFSAQQFPDLHSELNLSSLELGDSALYFCASSVRTGGTDTQYFGPGTRLTVL.

This clonotype was found many times. The gene calls are TRBV11-2 and TRBJ2-3; D possibly corresponds to TRBD2 (5 bases). The CDR3 totals 12 residues. V dropped 1 base and J dropped 6 bases, with 5 bases sitting between them. The germline V gene has CDR1 SGHAT and CDR2 FQNNGV. The CDR3, as DNA: TGTGCCAGCAGCTTAGGGAGGGATACGCAGTATTTT. Amino acid sequence: CASSLGRDTQYF.

This clonotype has a count of ten or more. The chain couples TRBV11-3 to TRBJ1-3; D is ambiguous. The CDR3 covers 13 residues. Trimming removed 2 bases at V and 7 bases at J, with 9 bases between. Germline V lookup: CDR1 SGHNT, CDR2 YENEEA. DNA for the CDR3: TGTGCCAGCAGCTTATCGCCATCTAACACCATATATTTT. This translates into CASSLSPSNTIYF.

This clonotype appeared many times. This chain joins TRBV3-1 and TRBJ2-7; D might be TRBD1 (5 bases). Trimming took off 1 base at V and 7 bases at J, with 11 bases between the two ends. Germline V CDR1 and CDR2: LGHDT, YNNKEL (reference sequence). This CDR3 spans 13 amino acids. The CDR3 sequence is CASSQAGPWEQYF. The CDR3 bases are TGTGCCAGCAGCCAAGCAGGGCCCTGGGAGCAGTACTTC.

This clonotype was picked up many times. The V and J genes are TRBV7-9 and TRBJ2-3, with 7 bases matching TRBD2. V lost 0 bases and J lost 7; bases outside the gene matches: 4. The CDR3 extends over 14 amino acids. CDR1 and CDR2 from the germline V gene are SEHNR and FQNEAQ (reference sequence). CDR3 sequence (DNA): TGTGCCAGCAGCTTAGCGGGAGGGCTGAATACGCAGTATTTT. It encodes CASSLAGGLNTQYF.

The V gene is TRBV5-4, the J gene TRBJ2-3; the D gene is possibly TRBD2 (6 bases). Germline V gene sequence: CDR1 SGHNT, CDR2 YYREEE (reference sequence). The CDR3 is made up of 17 amino acids. V was clipped by 1 base and J by 1 base, with 16 bases between them. DNA for the CDR3: TGTGCCAGCAGCTTGCCGGAGGGAGCGGAAGGCACAGATACGCAGTATTTT. Its translation is CASSLPEGAEGTDTQYF.

This clonotype has a handful of counts. It may be a read error: a sequence one base away is much more abundant. This chain uses TRBV28 with TRBJ2-7; TRBD1 aligns across 8 bases. Germline values: CDR1 MDHEN, CDR2 SYDVKM. The CDR3 runs to 14 residues. The DNA of the CDR3 is TGTACCAGCAGTGCCCCGGACAGGGCCTACGAGCAGTACTTC. It codes for CTSSAPDRAYEQYF.

In its sample, this clonotype was seen many times. This CDR3 reads CSATDYNEQFF. The CDR3 bases are TGCAGTGCTACGGACTACAATGAGCAGTTCTTC. The genes are TRBV20-1 and TRBJ2-1; D not resolved. In germline, CDR1 is DFQATT, CDR2 SNEGSKA (reference sequence). The V and J ends lost 4 bases and 3 bases respectively, with 4 bases between them. The CDR3 spans 11 residues.

This clonotype was seen ten or more times. The rearrangement joins TRBV20-1 to TRBJ1-2; D ambiguous. Per germline, CDR1 DFQATT and CDR2 SNEGSKA (reference sequence). The CDR3 sequence is 11 residues long. The V and J ends lost 3 bases and 5 bases respectively, with 7 bases between them. The chain's CDR3 is CSASSRYGYTF. In DNA form, the CDR3 reads TGCAGTGCTAGTTCCCGGTATGGCTACACCTTC.